Listed below are T cell receptor beta chains from one sample, sequenced in a study of beta chain features in type 1 diabetes. Profiling relied on immunoSEQ multiplex PCR, and the TCRdb table lists in-frame clones only, not all of them. The data contain about 700,000 clones, around 15% of them singletons. Sequencing used naive CD4+ T cells from blood. Receptor source: a man between 18 and 35 years old with type 1 diabetes. CDR3s include the opening cysteine and the closing phenylalanine or tryptophan. D genes are given only for firm matches. A clone size is listed for some rows: how often the clone was seen (once, few, many), or a class if it is expanded.

V gene	J gene	D gene	clone size	CDR3 protein	CDR3 DNA
TRBV30	TRBJ2-7	NA	NA	CAWSVVGDYEQYF	TGTGCCTGGAGTGTAGTGGGTGACTACGAGCAGTACTTC
TRBV4-2	TRBJ2-1	NA	few	CASSQARLANYYNEQFF	TGTGCCAGCAGCCAAGCCAGGCTGGCCAACTACTACAATGAGCAGTTCTTC
TRBV7-8	TRBJ2-5	TRBD2	NA	CASILASSGTQYF	TGTGCCAGCATATTGGCGTCTAGCGGGACCCAGTACTTC
TRBV7-9	TRBJ1-4	NA	few	CASSSNQGYEKLFF	TGTGCCAGCAGCTCCAACCAGGGATATGAAAAACTGTTTTTT
TRBV28	TRBJ2-7	NA	few	CASSPPARAAYEQYF	TGTGCCAGCAGCCCTCCGGCGCGGGCTGCCTACGAGCAGTACTTC
TRBV7-3	TRBJ2-2	NA	NA	CASSLTVNTGELFF	TGTGCCAGCAGCTTAACTGTGAACACCGGGGAGCTGTTTTTT
TRBV11-2	TRBJ1-2	NA	NA	CASSLDRGNYGYTF	TGTGCCAGCAGCTTAGACAGGGGCAACTATGGCTACACCTTC
TRBV5-4	TRBJ2-1	TRBD1	NA	CASSLQGSGNEQFF	TGTGCCAGCAGCTTACAGGGGAGTGGGAATGAGCAGTTCTTC
TRBV5-4	TRBJ2-3	NA	NA	CASSQGDFTDTQYF	TGTGCCAGCAGCCAAGGGGACTTCACAGATACGCAGTATTTT
TRBV7-3	TRBJ2-2	NA	NA	CASSSELQTGELFF	TGTGCCAGCAGCTCAGAGCTACAGACCGGGGAGCTGTTTTTT
TRBV7-2	TRBJ1-5	NA	NA	CASSSTRGKNQPQHF	TGTGCCAGCAGCTCAACCCGAGGGAAGAATCAGCCCCAGCATTTT
TRBV20-1	TRBJ2-7	NA	few	CSAPMYGEQYF	TGCAGTGCTCCTATGTACGGCGAGCAGTACTTC
TRBV10-3	TRBJ2-5	TRBD1	NA	CASRRDRGETQYF	TGTGCCAGCAGAAGGGACAGGGGAGAGACCCAGTACTTC
TRBV6-4	TRBJ1-2	NA	few	CASSPSAGFGYGYTF	TGTGCCAGCAGTCCCTCGGCAGGGTTTGGCTATGGCTACACCTTC
TRBV27	TRBJ1-4	NA	NA	CASSSVGTATNEKLFF	TGTGCCAGCAGTTCGGTCGGGACGGCAACTAATGAAAAACTGTTTTTT
TRBV7-9	TRBJ1-2	TRBD1	few	CASSSTRQGKDGYTF	TGTGCCAGCAGCTCTACCCGACAGGGGAAGGATGGCTACACCTTC
TRBV6-1	TRBJ2-7	NA	NA	CASSGVSYEQYF	TGTGCCAGCAGTGGGGTCTCCTACGAGCAGTACTTC
TRBV6-5	TRBJ1-5	TRBD1	few	CASSPDRGSNQPQHF	TGTGCCAGCAGCCCCGACAGGGGAAGCAATCAGCCCCAGCATTTT
TRBV7-8	TRBJ2-6	TRBD1	NA	CASSLLGQGVSGANVLTF	TGTGCCAGCAGCTTATTGGGACAGGGAGTTTCTGGGGCCAACGTCCTGACTTTC
TRBV28	TRBJ1-2	TRBD1	few	CASTTGDHGYTF	TGTGCCAGCACCACAGGGGATCATGGCTACACCTTC
TRBV18	TRBJ2-4	NA	NA	CASSPGGERFQYF	TGTGCCAGCTCACCAGGGGGCGAAAGATTTCAGTACTTC
TRBV1	TRBJ1-2	NA	NA	CTSSQFRGDYGYTF	TGCACCAGCAGCCAATTCAGGGGGGACTATGGCTACACCTTC
TRBV5-4	TRBJ2-5	TRBD2	NA	CASTLAGGPETQYF	TGTGCCAGCACCCTAGCGGGGGGGCCGGAGACCCAGTACTTC
TRBV4-1	TRBJ2-5	TRBD1	NA	CASSQGRGQETQYF	TGCGCCAGCAGCCAAGGCAGGGGACAGGAGACCCAGTACTTC
TRBV20-1	TRBJ2-7	NA	NA	CSVGVRYEQYF	TGCAGTGTAGGGGTTCGATACGAGCAGTACTTC
TRBV7-6	TRBJ1-2	NA	few	CASSLDSYGYTF	TGTGCCAGCAGCCTTGACAGCTATGGCTACACCTTC
TRBV9	TRBJ2-7	TRBD2	few	CASSVGSSGIYEQYF	TGTGCCAGCAGCGTAGGTTCTAGCGGGATCTACGAGCAGTACTTC
TRBV7-9	TRBJ1-1	NA	few	CASSLRDGEAFF	TGTGCCAGCAGCTTACGGGATGGTGAAGCTTTCTTT
TRBV25-1	TRBJ1-5	NA	few	CASSEYGGIQPQHF	TGTGCCAGCAGTGAATACGGGGGAATTCAGCCCCAGCATTTT
TRBV30	TRBJ1-4	TRBD1	NA	CAYDGGQGEKLFF	TGTGCCTACGACGGGGGACAGGGCGAAAAACTGTTTTTT
TRBV30	TRBJ2-1	NA	few	CAWSLSGGRQFF	TGTGCCTGGAGTCTGTCTGGGGGGCGGCAGTTCTTC
TRBV18	TRBJ2-2	NA	few	CASSPITGELFF	TGTGCCAGCTCACCGATCACCGGGGAGCTGTTTTTT
TRBV6-5	TRBJ2-2	NA	NA	CASRLQGYTGELFF	TGTGCCAGCAGGTTACAGGGTTACACCGGGGAGCTGTTTTTT